This TCR beta chain stems from a study of Graves' ophthalmopathy and Graves' hyperthyroidism. Amplification from RNA transcripts yielded the TCR beta CDR3 regions. The workflow started with a first-round RT-PCR run with HTBI primers and then moved on to a second-round multiplex PCR. TCRdb re-analysed the multiplex PCR reads in MiXCR, keeping a single row per CDR3 protein. The data show over a million distinct CDR3 sequences, roughly two fifths seen once. Study-wide points: Sensitivity of around 64% and specificity of around 72% were achieved by the model that predicted ophthalmopathy progression.

With respect to this clonotype: The antigen remains unidentified. A much larger clone is a single base away; this may be a read error. The conserved phenylalanine or tryptophan is not found at the CDR3 terminus, so this likely reflects a read error.

The sequence came from an adult man with Graves' hyperthyroidism. Source material: peripheral blood or thyroid tissue (not recorded which).

DNA for the CDR3: TGTGCCAGCAGTGTAAACCAGGGAAGCGAGCAGTACCTC. Its protein product is CASSVNQGSEQYL. The chain recombines TRBV10-3 with TRBJ2-7, with a tentative D call TRBD1 (5 bases). Germline CDR1 ENHRY, CDR2 SYGVKD. The CDR3 covers 13 residues.